Presented here are 13 T cell receptor beta chains from one specimen sequenced in a study of T-cell reconstitution after alpha-beta-depleted transplantation in children. Unique molecular identifiers were incorporated when the TCRbeta library was constructed. TCRdb itself ran the PCR reads through MiXCR, one entry per CDR3 protein. The sample holds 200,000 to 250,000 distinct CDR3 sequences, 8.2% seen once. Sample: PBMCs, mostly from graft donor cells, taken 180 days after TCRalphabeta/CD19-depleted stem cell transplant. The receptors stem from a male patient between 10 and 17 years old who had a stem cell transplant for acute lymphoblastic leukemia, so the T cells may come from the graft donor.

This clonotype was detected ten times or more. This sequence joins TRBV5-1 and TRBJ2-1, with a possible D match to TRBD2 (6 bases). This CDR3 comprises 13 residues. Germline V CDR1 and CDR2: SGHRS, YFSETQ. The V and J ends lost 0 bases and 5 bases respectively, with 6 bases between them. In nucleotides, the CDR3 is TGCGCCAGCAGCTTGGCTAGCGACAATGAGCAGTTCTTC. Its protein is CASSLASDNEQFF. Looking up the rest from reference TRBV5-1 and TRBJ2-1 gives the full variable domain: KAGVTQTPRYLIKTRGQQVTLSCSPISGHRSVSWYQQTPGQGLQFLFEYFSETQRNKGNFPGRFSGRQFSNSRSEMNVSTLELGDSALYLCASSLASDNEQFFGPGTRLTVL.

This clonotype was counted ten times or more. The V call is TRBV7-2, the J call TRBJ2-7, with 7 positions matching TRBD1. The germline gives CDR1 SGHTA, CDR2 FQGNSA. J lost 6 bases, V lost 6 bases, and 5 bases had no gene match. This CDR3 has 12 amino acids. The CDR3 sequence: CASSIYRGEQYF. The DNA of the CDR3 is TGTGCCAGCAGTATATACAGGGGCGAGCAGTACTTC.

The sample holds many counts of this clonotype. The V gene is TRBV7-2, the J gene TRBJ1-1, with D perhaps TRBD1 (6 bases). Germline V gene lookup returns CDR1 SGHTA and CDR2 FQGNSA. This CDR3 is built from 14 residues. V was shortened by 5 bases and J by 3 bases, with 13 bases between the two germline ends. The CDR3 here is CASSPQGWDTEAFF. As DNA, the CDR3 is TGTGCCAGCAGCCCACAGGGCTGGGACACTGAAGCTTTCTTT.

This clonotype turned up a few times. The V call is TRBV7-8, the J call TRBJ2-2, with D tentatively TRBD1 (6 bases). The V and J ends lost 2 bases and 6 bases respectively, with 10 bases between them. Germline assignment: CDR1 SGHVS and CDR2 FQNEAQ. This CDR3 spans 14 amino acids. The CDR3 reads CASSLLGAAGELFF. CDR3 nucleotides: TGTGCCAGCAGCTTATTGGGGGCGGCCGGGGAGCTGTTTTTT.

This clonotype was found a few times. V is TRBV7-9 and J is TRBJ1-4; 7 positions match TRBD1. In germline, CDR1 is SEHNR, CDR2 FQNEAQ (reference sequence). This CDR3 region has 17 residues. With 3 bases clipped from V and 0 bases from J, the junction kept 7 bases outside the gene matches. CDR3 residues: CASSFRRGPATNEKLFF. The CDR3 DNA sequence: TGTGCCAGCAGCTTTCGAAGGGGGCCGGCAACTAATGAAAAACTGTTTTTT. Full variable domain (remainder filled in from reference TRBV7-9 and TRBJ1-4): DTGVSQNPRHKITKRGQNVTFRCDPISEHNRLYWYRQTLGQGPEFLTYFQNEAQLEKSRLLSDRFSAERPKGSFSTLEIQRTEQGDSAMYLCASSFRRGPATNEKLFFGSGTQLSVL.

This clonotype has ten or more counts. The chain links TRBV11-2 to TRBJ2-1, with D unresolved. V was trimmed by 2 bases and J by 14 bases, leaving 13 bases between them. This CDR3 is built from 12 residues. Germline CDR1 is SGHAT and CDR2 is FQNNGV. The CDR3 loop reads CASSLIDRREFF. In DNA form, the CDR3 reads TGTGCCAGCAGCTTAATTGATAGGAGAGAGTTCTTC.

This clonotype has at least ten counts. CDR3 amino acids: CSAGTSGSSYNEQFF. In DNA, the CDR3 is TGCAGTGCTGGGACTAGCGGGAGCTCCTACAATGAGCAGTTCTTC. The V call is TRBV20-1, the J call TRBJ2-1; 14 nucleotides match TRBD2. The CDR3 spans 15 residues. Germline assignment: CDR1 DFQATT and CDR2 SNEGSKA (reference sequence). Trimming at V came to 5 bases and at J to 0 bases, leaving 0 bases not matched to a gene.

This clonotype came up many times. The chain links TRBV3-1 to TRBJ1-1, with 8 positions matching TRBD1. Per the germline V gene, CDR1 is LGHDT and CDR2 is YNNKEL (reference sequence). The CDR3 has 15 amino acids. The V gene end was trimmed by 2 bases and the J gene end by 1 base; junction bases not matched to a gene: 3. CDR3 region: CASSQLGTGNTEAFF. The DNA for the CDR3 is TGTGCCAGCAGCCAATTGGGGACAGGGAACACTGAAGCTTTCTTT.

This clonotype has a count of ten or more. V gene TRBV5-5 combines with J gene TRBJ1-2; no firm D call. In germline, CDR1 is SGHKS, CDR2 YYEKEE (reference sequence). Between the trimmed V and J ends, which lost 1 base and 4 bases, there was a span of 14 bases. This CDR3 has 15 residues. The CDR3 loop is CASSLKYWDFYGYTF. The DNA of the CDR3 is TGTGCCAGCAGCTTGAAGTATTGGGATTTCTATGGCTACACCTTC.

This clonotype was picked up many times. The chain employs TRBV7-4 and TRBJ2-1, with D perhaps matching TRBD2 (6 bases). The CDR3 sequence is 16 residues long. Germline CDR1 reads SGHVT; CDR2 reads SQSDAQ. V dropped 5 bases and J dropped 2 bases, with 16 bases sitting between them. CDR3 nucleotide sequence: TGTGCCAGCAGCCCGTCGGGACTGGCCCCCTACAATGAGCAGTTCTTC. It yields the protein CASSPSGLAPYNEQFF. The complete variable domain, with remaining parts taken from reference TRBV7-4 and TRBJ2-1, reads GAGVSQSPRYKVAKRGRDVALRCDSISGHVTLYWYRQTLGQGSEVLTYSQSDAQRDKSGRPSGRFSAERPERSVSTLKIQRTEQGDSAVYLCASSPSGLAPYNEQFFGPGTRLTVL.

This clonotype was found once. The rearrangement joins TRBV19 to TRBJ2-7; the D gene is possibly TRBD2 (5 bases). This CDR3 is 15 amino acids long. The V gene lost 5 bases and the J gene lost 1 base, with 15 bases spanning the gap. Germline V gene sequence: CDR1 LNHDA, CDR2 SQIVND (reference sequence). This CDR3 is CASSAGSRGSYEQYF. The DNA of the CDR3 is TGTGCCAGTAGTGCCGGGTCCCGCGGGTCCTACGAGCAGTACTTC.

The gene calls are TRBV4-1 and TRBJ2-7; D is perhaps TRBD1 or TRBD2 (5 bases each). Germline CDR1 MGHRA, CDR2 YSYEKL. V was trimmed by 8 bases and J by 4 bases, leaving 18 bases between them. This CDR3 contains 14 residues. CDR3 region: CASGPPGRDYEQYF. The CDR3 DNA reads as TGCGCCAGCGGGCCCCCGGGACGGGATTACGAGCAGTACTTC.

This clonotype has only a few counts. This chain uses TRBV3-1 with TRBJ2-1, with a tentative D call TRBD2 (5 bases). The CDR3 is 17 amino acids. Trimming shortened V by 0 bases and J by 0 bases, and 12 bases separated the two germline ends. The germline CDR1 and CDR2 sequences are LGHDT and YNNKEL (reference sequence). CDR3 residues: CASSQDLGIHSYNEQFF. In nucleotides, the CDR3 is TGTGCCAGCAGCCAAGATCTCGGGATCCACTCCTACAATGAGCAGTTCTTC.